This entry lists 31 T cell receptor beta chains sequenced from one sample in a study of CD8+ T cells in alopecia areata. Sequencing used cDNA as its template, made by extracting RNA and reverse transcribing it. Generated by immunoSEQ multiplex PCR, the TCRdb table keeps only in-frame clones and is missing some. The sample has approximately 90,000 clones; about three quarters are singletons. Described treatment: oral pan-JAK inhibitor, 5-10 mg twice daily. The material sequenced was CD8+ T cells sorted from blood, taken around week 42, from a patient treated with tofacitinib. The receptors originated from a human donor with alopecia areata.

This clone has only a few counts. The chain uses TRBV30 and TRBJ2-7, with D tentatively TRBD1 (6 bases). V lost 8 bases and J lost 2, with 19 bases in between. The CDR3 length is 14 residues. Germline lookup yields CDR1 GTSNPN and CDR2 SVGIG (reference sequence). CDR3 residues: CAAGTGIGAYEQYF. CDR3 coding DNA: TGTGCCGCCGGAACAGGGATCGGCGCCTACGAGCAGTACTTC.

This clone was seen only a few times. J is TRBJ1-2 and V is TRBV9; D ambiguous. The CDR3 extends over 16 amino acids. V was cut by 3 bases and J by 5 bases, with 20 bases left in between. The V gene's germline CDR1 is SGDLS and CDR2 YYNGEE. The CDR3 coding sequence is TGTGCCAGCAGCGGAACCGGGTCCCATGCCGAGTATGGCTACACCTTC. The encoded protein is CASSGTGSHAEYGYTF. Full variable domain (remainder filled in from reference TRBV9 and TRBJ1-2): DSGVTQTPKHLITATGQRVTLRCSPRSGDLSVYWYQQSLDQGLQFLIQYYNGEERAKGNILERFSAQQFPDLHSELNLSSLELGDSALYFCASSGTGSHAEYGYTFGSGTRLTVV.

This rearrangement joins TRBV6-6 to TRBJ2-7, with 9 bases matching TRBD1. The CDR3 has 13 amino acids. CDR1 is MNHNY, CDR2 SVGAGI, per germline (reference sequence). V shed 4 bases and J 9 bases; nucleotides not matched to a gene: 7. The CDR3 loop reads CASSWDRVRGQYF. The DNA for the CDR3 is TGTGCCAGCAGTTGGGACAGGGTTCGAGGGCAGTACTTC.

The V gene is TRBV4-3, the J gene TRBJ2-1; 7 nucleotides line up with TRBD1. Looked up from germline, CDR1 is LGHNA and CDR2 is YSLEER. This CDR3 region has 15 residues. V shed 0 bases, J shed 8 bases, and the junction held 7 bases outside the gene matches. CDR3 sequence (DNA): TGCGCCAGCAGCCAAGATAGGGACAGTAGGGATGAGCAGTTCTTC. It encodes CASSQDRDSRDEQFF.

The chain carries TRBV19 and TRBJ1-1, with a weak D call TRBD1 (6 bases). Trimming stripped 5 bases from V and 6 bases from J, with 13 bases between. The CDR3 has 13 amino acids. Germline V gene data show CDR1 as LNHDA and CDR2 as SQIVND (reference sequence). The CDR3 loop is CASSPGAGAEAFF. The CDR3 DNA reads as TGTGCCAGTAGTCCCGGGGCAGGGGCTGAAGCTTTCTTT.

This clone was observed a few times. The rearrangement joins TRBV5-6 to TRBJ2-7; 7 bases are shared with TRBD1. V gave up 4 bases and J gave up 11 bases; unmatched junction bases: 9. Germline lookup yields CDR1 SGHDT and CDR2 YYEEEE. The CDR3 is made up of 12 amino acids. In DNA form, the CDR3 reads TGTGCCAGCAGCCTGACAACAGGGGACAAGTACTTC. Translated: CASSLTTGDKYF. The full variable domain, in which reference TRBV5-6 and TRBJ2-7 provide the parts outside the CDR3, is DAGVTQSPTHLIKTRGQQVTLRCSPKSGHDTVSWYQQALGQGPQFIFQYYEEEERQRGNFPDRFSGHQFPNYSSELNVNALLLGDSALYLCASSLTTGDKYFGPGTRLTVT.

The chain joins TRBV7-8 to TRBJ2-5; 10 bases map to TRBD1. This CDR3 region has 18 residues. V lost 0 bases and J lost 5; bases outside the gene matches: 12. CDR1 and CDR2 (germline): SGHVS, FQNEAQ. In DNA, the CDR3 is TGTGCCAGCAGCTTAGCTCGAAGGACAGGGGGTGGGTGGGAGACCCAGTACTTC. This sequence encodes CASSLARRTGGGWETQYF.

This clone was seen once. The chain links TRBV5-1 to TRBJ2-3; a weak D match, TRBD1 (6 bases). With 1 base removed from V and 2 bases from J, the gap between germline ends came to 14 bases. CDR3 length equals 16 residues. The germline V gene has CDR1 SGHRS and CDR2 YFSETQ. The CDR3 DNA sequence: TGCGCCAGCAGCTTGACGGACAGCTTCTACACAGATACGCAGTATTTT. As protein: CASSLTDSFYTDTQYF.

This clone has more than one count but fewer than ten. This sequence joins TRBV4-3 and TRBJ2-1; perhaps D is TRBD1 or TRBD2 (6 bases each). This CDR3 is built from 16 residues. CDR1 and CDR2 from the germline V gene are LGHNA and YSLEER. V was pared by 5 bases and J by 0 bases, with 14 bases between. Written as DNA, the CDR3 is TGCGCCAGCAGCGAAGGAAAGGGGGGCTCCTACAATGAGCAGTTCTTC. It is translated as CASSEGKGGSYNEQFF.

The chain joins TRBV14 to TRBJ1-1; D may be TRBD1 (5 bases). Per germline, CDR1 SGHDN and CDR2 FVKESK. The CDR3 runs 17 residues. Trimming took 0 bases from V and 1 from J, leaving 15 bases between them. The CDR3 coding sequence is TGTGCCAGCAGCCAAGAATGGGCTAGACAGTCGAACACTGAAGCTTTCTTT. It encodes CASSQEWARQSNTEAFF.

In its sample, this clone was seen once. The DNA of the CDR3 is TGTGCCAGCAGCTTTGGACAGGGATCAACTGGAAACACCATATATTTT. It translates to CASSFGQGSTGNTIYF. The chain couples TRBV5-6 to TRBJ1-3; 8 bases match TRBD1. This CDR3 is 16 amino acids long. Germline CDR1 reads SGHDT; CDR2 reads YYEEEE. V gave up 2 bases and J gave up 2 bases; unmatched junction bases: 6.

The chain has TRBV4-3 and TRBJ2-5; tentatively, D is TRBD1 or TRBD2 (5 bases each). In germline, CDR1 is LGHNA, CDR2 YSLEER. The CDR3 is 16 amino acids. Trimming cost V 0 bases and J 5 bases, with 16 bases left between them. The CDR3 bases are TGCGCCAGCAGCCAAGAATATCAGGGTGGGACGGAGACCCAGTACTTC. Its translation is CASSQEYQGGTETQYF.

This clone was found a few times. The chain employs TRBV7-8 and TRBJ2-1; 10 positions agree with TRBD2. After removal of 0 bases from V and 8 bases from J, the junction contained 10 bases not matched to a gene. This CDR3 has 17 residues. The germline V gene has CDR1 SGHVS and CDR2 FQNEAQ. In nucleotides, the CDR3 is TGTGCCAGCAGCTTAGCACAGCGGGGGGGCTTTATACATGAGCAGTTCTTC. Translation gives CASSLAQRGGFIHEQFF.

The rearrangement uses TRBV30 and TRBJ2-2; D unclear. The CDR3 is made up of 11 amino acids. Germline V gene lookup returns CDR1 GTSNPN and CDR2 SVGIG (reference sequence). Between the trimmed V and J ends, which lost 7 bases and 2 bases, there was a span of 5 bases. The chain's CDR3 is CASLNTGELFF. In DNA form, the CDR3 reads TGTGCCTCTCTTAACACCGGGGAGCTGTTTTTT.

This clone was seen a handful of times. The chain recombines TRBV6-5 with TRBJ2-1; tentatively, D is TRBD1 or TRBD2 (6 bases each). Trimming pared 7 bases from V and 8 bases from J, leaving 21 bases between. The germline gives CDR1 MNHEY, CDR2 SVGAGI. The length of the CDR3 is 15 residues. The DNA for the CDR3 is TGTGCCAGCACCTCCTTCACGGGGGCTACGGATGAGCAGTTCTTC. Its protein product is CASTSFTGATDEQFF.

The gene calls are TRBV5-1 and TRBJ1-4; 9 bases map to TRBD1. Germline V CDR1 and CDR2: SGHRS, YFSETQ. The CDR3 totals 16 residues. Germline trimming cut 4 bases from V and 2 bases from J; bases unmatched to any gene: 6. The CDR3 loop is CASSVDRGVTNEKLFF. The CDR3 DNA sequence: TGCGCCAGCAGCGTGGACAGGGGCGTTACTAATGAAAAACTGTTTTTT.

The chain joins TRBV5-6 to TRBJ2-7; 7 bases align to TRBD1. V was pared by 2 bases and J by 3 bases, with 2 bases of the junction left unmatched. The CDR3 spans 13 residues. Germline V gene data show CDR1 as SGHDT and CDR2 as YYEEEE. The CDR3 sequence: CASSFGTDYEQYF. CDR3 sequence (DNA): TGTGCCAGCAGCTTCGGGACAGACTACGAGCAGTACTTC.

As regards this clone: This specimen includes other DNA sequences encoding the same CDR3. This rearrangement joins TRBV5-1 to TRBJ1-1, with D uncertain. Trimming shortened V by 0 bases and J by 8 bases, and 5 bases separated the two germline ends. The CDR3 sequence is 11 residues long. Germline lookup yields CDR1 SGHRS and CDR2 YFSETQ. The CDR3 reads CASSLGSEAFF. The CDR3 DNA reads TGCGCCAGCAGCTTGGGAAGCGAAGCTTTCTTT.

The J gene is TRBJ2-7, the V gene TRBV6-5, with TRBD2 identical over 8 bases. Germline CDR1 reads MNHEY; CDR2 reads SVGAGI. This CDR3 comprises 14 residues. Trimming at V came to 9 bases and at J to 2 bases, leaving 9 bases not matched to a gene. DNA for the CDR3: TGTGCCAGTCGCCCTAGCGGGCCCCCCTACGAGCAGTACTTC. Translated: CASRPSGPPYEQYF.

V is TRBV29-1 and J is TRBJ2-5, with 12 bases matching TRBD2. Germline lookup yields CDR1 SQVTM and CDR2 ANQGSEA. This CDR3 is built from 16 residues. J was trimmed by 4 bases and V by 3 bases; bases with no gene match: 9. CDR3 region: CSVEGASGGAPETQYF. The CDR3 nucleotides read TGCAGCGTTGAGGGAGCTAGCGGGGGGGCCCCAGAGACCCAGTACTTC.

In nucleotides, the CDR3 is TGCGCCAGCAGCCAAGAAGGGCGGGGTAATGAAAAACTGTTTTTT. This gives the protein CASSQEGRGNEKLFF. This chain connects TRBV4-1 to TRBJ1-4; D unclear. This CDR3 spans 15 amino acids. Trimming took off 0 bases at V and 4 bases at J, with 9 bases between the two ends. Germline CDR1 MGHRA, CDR2 YSYEKL.

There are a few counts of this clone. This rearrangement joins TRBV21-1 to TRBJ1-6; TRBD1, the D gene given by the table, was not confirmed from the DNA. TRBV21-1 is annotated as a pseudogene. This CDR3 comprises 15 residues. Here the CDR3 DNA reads TGTGCCAGCAGTTTGACAGGGTTGTTAAGTTCACCCCTCCACTTT. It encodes CASSLTGLLSSPLHF.

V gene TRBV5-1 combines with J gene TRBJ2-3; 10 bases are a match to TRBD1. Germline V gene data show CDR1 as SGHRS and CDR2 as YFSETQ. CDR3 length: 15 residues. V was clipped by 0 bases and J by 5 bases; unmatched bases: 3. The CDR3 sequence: CASSLGDRGGDTQYF. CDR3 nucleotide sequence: TGCGCCAGCAGCTTGGGGGACAGGGGAGGAGATACGCAGTATTTT.

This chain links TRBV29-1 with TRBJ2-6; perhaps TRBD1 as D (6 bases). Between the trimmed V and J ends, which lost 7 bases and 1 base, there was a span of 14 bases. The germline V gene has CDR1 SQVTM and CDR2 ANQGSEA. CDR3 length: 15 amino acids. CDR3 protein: CSATLTGSGANVLTF. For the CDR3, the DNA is TGCAGCGCTACATTGACAGGTTCTGGGGCCAACGTCCTGACTTTC. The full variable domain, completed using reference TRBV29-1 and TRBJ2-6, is SAVISQKPSRDICQRGTSLTIQCQVDSQVTMMFWYRQQPGQSLTLIATANQGSEATYESGFVIDKFPISRPNLTFSTLTVSNMSPEDSSIYLCSATLTGSGANVLTFGAGSRLTVL.

The CDR3 coding sequence is TGTGCCAGCAGCTTAGGTGGTATCGATTCACCCCTCCACTTT. Residues: CASSLGGIDSPLHF. The genes are TRBV7-2 and TRBJ1-6; D is undetermined. CDR3 length: 14 amino acids. CDR1 is SGHTA and CDR2 is FQGNSA in the germline V gene. The V and J ends lost 1 base and 8 bases respectively, with 9 bases between them.

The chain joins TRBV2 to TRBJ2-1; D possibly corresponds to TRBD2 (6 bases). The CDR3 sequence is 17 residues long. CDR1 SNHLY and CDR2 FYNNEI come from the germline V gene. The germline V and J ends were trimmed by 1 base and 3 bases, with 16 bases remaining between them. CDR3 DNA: TGTGCCAGCAGTGAAGAGGGTGTTCGGGACTTCTACAATGAGCAGTTCTTC. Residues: CASSEEGVRDFYNEQFF. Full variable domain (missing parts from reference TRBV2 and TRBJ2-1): EPEVTQTPSHQVTQMGQEVILRCVPISNHLYFYWYRQILGQKVEFLVSFYNNEISEKSEIFDDQFSVERPDGSNFTLKIRSTKLEDSAMYFCASSEEGVRDFYNEQFFGPGTRLTVL.

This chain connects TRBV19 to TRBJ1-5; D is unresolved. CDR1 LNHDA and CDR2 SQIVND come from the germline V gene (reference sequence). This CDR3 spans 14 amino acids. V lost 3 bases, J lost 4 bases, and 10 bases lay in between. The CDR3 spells CASSIRDKNQPQHF. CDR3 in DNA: TGTGCCAGTAGTATCCGAGACAAGAATCAGCCCCAGCATTTT.

CDR3 DNA sequence: TGCGCCAGCAGCCCCAGCGGGGGGTCCTACGAGCAGTACTTC. This codes for CASSPSGGSYEQYF. J is TRBJ2-7 and V is TRBV4-3; 9 nucleotides agree with TRBD2. Germline CDR1 and CDR2: LGHNA and YSLEER. J lost 1 base, V lost 4 bases, and 2 bases had no gene match. The CDR3 has 14 residues.

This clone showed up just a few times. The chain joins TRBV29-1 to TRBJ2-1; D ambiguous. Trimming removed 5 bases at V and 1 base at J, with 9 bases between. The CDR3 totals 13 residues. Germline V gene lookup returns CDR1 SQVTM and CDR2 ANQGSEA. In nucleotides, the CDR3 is TGCAGCGTTCAGACTCCTTCCTACAATGAGCAGTTCTTC. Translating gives CSVQTPSYNEQFF.

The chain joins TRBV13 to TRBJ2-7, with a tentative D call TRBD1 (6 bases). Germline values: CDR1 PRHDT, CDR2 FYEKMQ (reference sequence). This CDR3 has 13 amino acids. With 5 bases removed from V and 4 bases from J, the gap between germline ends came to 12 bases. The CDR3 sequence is CASSASGEYEQYF. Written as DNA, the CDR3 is TGTGCCAGCAGCGCCTCAGGGGAATACGAGCAGTACTTC.

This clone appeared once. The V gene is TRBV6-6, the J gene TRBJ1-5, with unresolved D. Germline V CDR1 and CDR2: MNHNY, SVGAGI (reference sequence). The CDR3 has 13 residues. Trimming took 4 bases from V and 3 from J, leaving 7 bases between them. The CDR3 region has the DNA TGTGCCAGCAGTTTGGATTACAATCAGCCCCAGCATTTT. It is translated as CASSLDYNQPQHF.